This T cell receptor beta chain is drawn from a study of T cells in Graves' hyperthyroidism and ophthalmopathy. Those patients with uncontrolled infection, other autoimmune disease, pregnancy or lactation were excluded. Clinical symptoms, serum thyroxine and TRAb, thyroid ultrasound and orbital computed tomography were used for the diagnoses. RNA transcripts yielded amplified TCR beta CDR3 regions. Researchers ran a first-round RT-PCR on the TCR CDR3 using the HTBI primer set. TCRdb analysed the multiplex PCR reads with MiXCR anew, one entry per CDR3 protein. The table includes about 640,000 distinct CDR3 sequences, 45% detected once. The table lists this clonotype with a few counts. Antigen unknown. Whole-study results and caveats: Before onset, ophthalmopathy was predicted by the model a median around 6 months earlier.

CDR3 length equals 13 residues. CDR1 and CDR2 from the germline V gene are SQVTM and ANQGSEA. With 2 bases clipped from V and 7 bases from J, the junction kept 6 bases outside the gene matches. The sequenced material came from peripheral blood or thyroid tissue (not recorded which). The rearrangement joins TRBV29-1 to TRBJ1-1; TRBD1 matches at 8 bases. The receptor's source is an adult man with Graves' disease, either hyperthyroidism or ophthalmopathy (not recorded which). The CDR3 DNA follows: TGCAGCGTTGAACCCCCAGGGGGCTTTGAAGCTTTCTTT. This encodes CSVEPPGGFEAFF.